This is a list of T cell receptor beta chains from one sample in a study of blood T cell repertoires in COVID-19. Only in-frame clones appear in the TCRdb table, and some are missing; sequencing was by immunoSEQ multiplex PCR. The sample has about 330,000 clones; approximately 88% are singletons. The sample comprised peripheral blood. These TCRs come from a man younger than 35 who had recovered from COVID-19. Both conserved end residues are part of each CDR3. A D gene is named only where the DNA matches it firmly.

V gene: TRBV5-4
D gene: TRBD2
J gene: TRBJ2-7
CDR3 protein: CASSPPGRERSYEQYF

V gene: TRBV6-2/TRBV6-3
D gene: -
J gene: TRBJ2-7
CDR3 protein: CASSAVSPTYEQYF

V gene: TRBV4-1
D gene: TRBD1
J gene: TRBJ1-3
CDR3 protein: CASSPADRALGNTIYF

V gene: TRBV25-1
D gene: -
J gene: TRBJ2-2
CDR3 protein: CASSPLQVNTGELFF

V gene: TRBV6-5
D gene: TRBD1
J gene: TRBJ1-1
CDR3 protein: CASSYGRGAEAFF

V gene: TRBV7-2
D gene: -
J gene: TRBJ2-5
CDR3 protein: CASSRSGETQYF

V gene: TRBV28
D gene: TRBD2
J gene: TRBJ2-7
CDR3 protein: CASSSPRGSGSHPEQYF

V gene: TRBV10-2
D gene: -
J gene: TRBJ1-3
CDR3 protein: CASSDRGGTIYF

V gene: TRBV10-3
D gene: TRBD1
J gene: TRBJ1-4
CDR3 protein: CAISESGQGLGKLFF

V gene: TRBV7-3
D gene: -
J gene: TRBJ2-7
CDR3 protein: CASSPRQGGEQYF

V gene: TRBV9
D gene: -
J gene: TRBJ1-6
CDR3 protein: CASSVGQKNSPLHF

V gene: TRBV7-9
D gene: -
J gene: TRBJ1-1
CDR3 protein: CASSLRSGSHPEAFF

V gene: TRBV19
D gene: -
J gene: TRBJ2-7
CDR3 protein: CASSAEGGPTREQYF

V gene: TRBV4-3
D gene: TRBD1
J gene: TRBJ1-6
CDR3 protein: CASSQDRGTGGSNSPLHF

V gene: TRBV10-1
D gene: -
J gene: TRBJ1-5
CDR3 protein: CASSQGLDQPQHF

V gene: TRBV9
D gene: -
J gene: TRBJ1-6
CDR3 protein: CASSADVQGGSPLHF

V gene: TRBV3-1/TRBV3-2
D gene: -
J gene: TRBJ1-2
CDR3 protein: CASSQTPVASYGYTF

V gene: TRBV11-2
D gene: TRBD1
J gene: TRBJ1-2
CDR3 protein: CASSLGRTGKGYTF

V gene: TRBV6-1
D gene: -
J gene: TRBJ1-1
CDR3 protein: CASSEPWRGGTEAFF

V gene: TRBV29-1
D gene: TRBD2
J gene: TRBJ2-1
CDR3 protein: CSVVSGDYNEQFF

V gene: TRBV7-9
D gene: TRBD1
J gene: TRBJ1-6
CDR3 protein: CASSPGQGSSYNSPLHF

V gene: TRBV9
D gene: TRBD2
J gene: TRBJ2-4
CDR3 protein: CASSPQLGSGGNKNIQYF

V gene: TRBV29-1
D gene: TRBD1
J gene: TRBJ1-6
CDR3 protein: CSVKDRVDSPLHF

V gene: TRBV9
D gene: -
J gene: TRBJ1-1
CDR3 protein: CASSVGGLGVNTEAFF

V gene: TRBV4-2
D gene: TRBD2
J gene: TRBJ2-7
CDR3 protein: CASSQETSGASYEQYF

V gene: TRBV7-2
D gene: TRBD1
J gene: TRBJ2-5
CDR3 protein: CASSFPPDRGGETQYF

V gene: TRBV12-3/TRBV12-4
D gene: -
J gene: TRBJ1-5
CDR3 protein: CASSSDSQPQHF

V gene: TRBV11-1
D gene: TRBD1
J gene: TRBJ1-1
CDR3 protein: CASSSGTVLDTEAFF

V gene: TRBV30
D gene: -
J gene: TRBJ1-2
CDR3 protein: CAWSGGANYGYTF

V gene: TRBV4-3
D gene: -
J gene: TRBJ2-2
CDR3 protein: CASSPSQTETGELFF

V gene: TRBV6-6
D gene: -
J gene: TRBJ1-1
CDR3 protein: CASSEKRSTEAFF

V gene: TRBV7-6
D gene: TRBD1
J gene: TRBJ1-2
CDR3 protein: CASSPGTGLSYGYTF

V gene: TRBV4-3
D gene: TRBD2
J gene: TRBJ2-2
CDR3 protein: CASSQGSPTSGGLNTGELFF

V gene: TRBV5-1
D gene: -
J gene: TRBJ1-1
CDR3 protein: CASIEEPGPNTEAFF